This paragraph reports one TCR beta chain. What it binds is unknown. One end of the junction does not line up with germline, which may come from a read error. These data come from a study of regulatory T cells in long-lasting Graves disease. Study conclusions and caveats: Favored usage of TRBV28, TRBJ1-2 and TRBJ2-5 was recorded in persistent disease.

Combining iRepertoire HTBI primers with Arm-PCR of CDR3 regions, the authors built TCR beta libraries. Each CDR3 protein gets one entry after TCRdb re-called the multiplex PCR reads with MiXCR. The data contain hundreds of thousands of distinct CDR3 sequences, roughly 21% of them singletons. Time point noted: persistent/refractory GD, antithyroid drugs over 5 years with positive TRAb. PBMC RNA was the source of the TCR library. CDR1 MNHEY and CDR2 SVGAGI come from the germline V gene. This CDR3 contains 19 residues. This specimen consisted of peripheral blood mononuclear cells (PBMCs), obtained when the disease was refractory, from a patient treated with antithyroid drugs. The genes are TRBV6-5 and TRBJ1-1, with a tentative D call TRBD1 (6 bases). The clonotype originates from a female donor with Graves disease. This CDR3 reads CASSYSVMVRGALKTEAFF. CDR3 DNA: TGTGCCAGCAGTTACTCAGTAATGGTTAGGGGGGCTCTGAAGACTGAAGCTTTCTTT.